This T cell receptor beta chain was found in a study of shared clonotypes between healthy human individuals. Study at large: Per-donor plates numbered three CD4 naive, three CD4 memory, two CD8 naive and one CD8 memory. Overall study results and limits: Clonotype sharing among donors was expected to depend on sequencing depth. Between a handful of donors, naive CD4 clonotypes were shared at a level of approximately 5%. Clonotypes not shared had lower generation probabilities than those common to all four donors.

The germline gives CDR1 LNHDA, CDR2 SQIVND (reference sequence). The V end was cut by 5 bases, the J end by 2 bases, with 13 bases between. This CDR3 spans 14 amino acids. Only CD45RO-negative cells positively selected for CCR7 counted as naive CD8 cells, so terminally differentiated effector memory CD45RA+ cells were excluded. TCRdb keeps only in-frame clones here, not all; method: immunoSEQ multiplex PCR. The sample shows just over 2,000,000 clones, approximately 94% of them seen only once. Remarks on this clone: Its antigen is not identified.

J is TRBJ2-7 and V is TRBV19; a weak D match, TRBD1 (6 bases). Sequences were obtained from naive CD8+ T cells sorted from blood. This receptor was identified in a man younger than 35 in good health. CDR3 protein: CASSDGTQPYEQYF. The CDR3 region has the DNA TGTGCCAGTAGTGACGGGACACAGCCCTACGAGCAGTACTTC.